Described below is a single T cell receptor beta chain sequence and its context. Treatment of the sample: oral pan-JAK inhibitor, 5-10 mg twice daily. Lesional scalp punch biopsies and peripheral blood came from alopecia areata patients. This entry is derived from a study of CD8+ T cells in alopecia areata. For the study at large: Scoring of treated patients' severity used the percentage of affected scalp area.

Trimming stripped 2 bases from V and 0 bases from J, with 5 bases between. Germline V gene data show CDR1 as SGHDN and CDR2 as FVKESK. The CDR3 sequence is 15 residues long. As the sequencing template, cDNA was produced by extracting RNA and reverse transcribing it. Generated by immunoSEQ multiplex PCR, the TCRdb table keeps only in-frame clones and is missing some. Of roughly 200,000 clones listed, around two fifths were seen once; the top ten hold 2% to 3%. The sample in question was CD4+ T cells sorted from blood, obtained around week 37, from a patient treated with tofacitinib. This TCR derives from a human donor with alopecia areata. The V gene is TRBV14, the J gene TRBJ2-6, with unresolved D. CDR3: CASSQRLSGANVLTF. CDR3 sequence (DNA): TGTGCCAGCAGCCAACGGCTCTCTGGGGCCAACGTCCTGACTTTC.